One and the same sample provided the 25 T cell receptor beta chains below, sequenced in a study of shared clonotypes between healthy human individuals. This table comes from immunoSEQ multiplex PCR, and its TCRdb copy is limited to in-frame clones, with some not included. The sample yields 400,000 to 600,000 clones, around 96% seen once. The sample comprised naive CD4+ T cells sorted from blood. The subset is: CD45RA+ positively selected. All receptors derive from a woman in her thirties in good health.

V usage is TRBV7-8 and J usage is TRBJ1-5; D gene ambiguous. Germline V CDR1 and CDR2: SGHVS, FQNEAQ. V gave up 3 bases and J gave up 6 bases, with 9 bases separating them. This CDR3 spans 13 amino acids. The DNA for the CDR3 is TGTGCCAGCAGCTTTCAGTCCTCTCAGCCCCAGCATTTT. Translated: CASSFQSSQPQHF.

In its sample, this clone was seen a few times. The chain uses TRBV2 and TRBJ2-2, with D unresolved. The germline V gene has CDR1 SNHLY and CDR2 FYNNEI. V gave up 5 bases and J gave up 5 bases, with 6 bases separating them. This CDR3 is built from 12 residues. The CDR3 sequence is CASSQSTGELFF. The DNA for the CDR3 is TGTGCCAGCAGTCAGTCAACCGGGGAGCTGTTTTTT.

The rearrangement joins TRBV2 to TRBJ2-5; 7 nucleotides line up with TRBD1. The DNA end is more similar to TRBJ2-7, so the J call may be wrong. The V gene's germline CDR1 is SNHLY and CDR2 FYNNEI. The CDR3 spans 14 residues. In DNA, the CDR3 is TGTGCCAGCAGCCGGGACAGAGAGTACTACGAGCAGTACTTC. This encodes CASSRDREYYEQYF.

This chain uses TRBV10-3 with TRBJ1-2; maybe TRBD1 (6 bases). The V gene lost 10 bases and the J gene lost 0 bases, with 15 bases spanning the gap. CDR3 length: 14 residues. The germline CDR1 and CDR2 sequences are ENHRY and SYGVKD. The CDR3 loop is CATGRGASNYGYTF. CDR3 nucleotides: TGTGCCACCGGGCGGGGGGCGTCTAACTATGGCTACACCTTC.

CDR3 bases: TGTGCCAGCAGCTTAGTTGGGACCCAGTACTTC. Its protein product is CASSLVGTQYF. The chain combines TRBV5-6 with TRBJ2-5; D unresolved. Germline assignment: CDR1 SGHDT and CDR2 YYEEEE. V lost 2 bases to trimming and J lost 7 bases, with 6 bases between them. This CDR3 contains 11 residues. Full variable domain (missing parts from reference TRBV5-6 and TRBJ2-5): DAGVTQSPTHLIKTRGQQVTLRCSPKSGHDTVSWYQQALGQGPQFIFQYYEEEERQRGNFPDRFSGHQFPNYSSELNVNALLLGDSALYLCASSLVGTQYFGPGTRLLVL.

This chain connects TRBV9 to TRBJ2-7; 7 nucleotides line up with TRBD2. Trimming took 2 bases from V and 2 from J; bases not matched to a gene: 4. This CDR3 comprises 14 residues. The germline CDR1 and CDR2 sequences are SGDLS and YYNGEE. CDR3 amino acids: CASSVSGTAYEQYF. The CDR3 DNA is TGTGCCAGCAGCGTCAGCGGGACTGCCTACGAGCAGTACTTC.

V is TRBV5-4 and J is TRBJ1-4, with 8 bases matching TRBD1. The V gene's germline CDR1 is SGHNT and CDR2 YYREEE (reference sequence). The CDR3 extends over 15 amino acids. With 0 bases clipped from V and 7 bases from J, the junction kept 5 bases outside the gene matches. This CDR3 reads CASSLEQGVSEKLFF. The CDR3 DNA sequence: TGTGCCAGCAGCTTGGAACAGGGGGTTTCTGAAAAACTGTTTTTT. Supplemented by reference TRBV5-4 and TRBJ1-4, the full variable domain reads ETGVTQSPTHLIKTRGQQVTLRCSSQSGHNTVSWYQQALGQGPQFIFQYYREEENGRGNFPPRFSGLQFPNYSSELNVNALELDDSALYLCASSLEQGVSEKLFFGSGTQLSVL.

The chain carries TRBV5-1 and TRBJ2-5; TRBD2 matches 13 bases. Germline-derived CDR1 and CDR2 are SGHRS and YFSETQ. The length of the CDR3 is 16 residues. Trimming removed 7 bases from V and 4 bases from J; junction bases left unmatched: 10. This CDR3 is CASLRTSGSSSETQYF. In DNA, the CDR3 is TGCGCCAGCTTAAGGACTAGCGGGAGTTCATCAGAGACCCAGTACTTC.

The chain has TRBV29-1 and TRBJ2-7, with D possibly matching TRBD1 (5 bases). Per germline, CDR1 SQVTM and CDR2 ANQGSEA. The CDR3 length is 14 residues. V lost 1 base and J lost 4, with 14 bases in between. The CDR3 nucleotides are TGCAGCGTTGAAGTTTCGCGACAGAGTTACGAGCAGTACTTC. This gives the protein CSVEVSRQSYEQYF.

The chain recombines TRBV28 with TRBJ1-1; no reliable D call. V was cut by 5 bases and J by 10 bases, with 14 bases left in between. Germline lookup yields CDR1 MDHEN and CDR2 SYDVKM. The CDR3 spans 12 residues. CDR3 protein: CASSTLGFPAFF. DNA of the CDR3: TGTGCCAGCAGTACTTTGGGGTTCCCAGCTTTCTTT.

The chain uses TRBV19 and TRBJ2-3; 11 nucleotides line up with TRBD2. Looked up from germline, CDR1 is LNHDA and CDR2 is SQIVND (reference sequence). The CDR3 consists of 15 residues. The V and J ends lost 5 bases and 3 bases, in that order; junction bases with no gene match: 4. This CDR3 reads CASSPSGRRTDTQYF. The CDR3 bases are TGTGCCAGTAGTCCTAGCGGGAGGAGGACAGATACGCAGTATTTT. Full variable domain (missing parts from reference TRBV19 and TRBJ2-3): DGGITQSPKYLFRKEGQNVTLSCEQNLNHDAMYWYRQDPGQGLRLIYYSQIVNDFQKGDIAEGYSVSREKKESFPLTVTSAQKNPTAFYLCASSPSGRRTDTQYFGPGTRLTVL.

A single count supports this clone. This chain joins TRBV6-5 and TRBJ2-7; TRBD2 is a possible D gene (6 bases). Per the germline V gene, CDR1 is MNHEY and CDR2 is SVGAGI. The CDR3 length is 15 residues. Trimming pared 0 bases from V and 5 bases from J, leaving 14 bases between. The CDR3, as DNA: TGTGCCAGCAGTTACTCGATTCGGGGGTCTGACGAGCAGTACTTC. Translation gives CASSYSIRGSDEQYF.

The J gene is TRBJ1-1, the V gene TRBV21-1; the table's D call, TRBD1, has no DNA check behind it. TRBV21-1 is listed as a pseudogene. The CDR3 spans 13 residues. The CDR3 coding sequence is TGTGCCAGCTGTGGGACAGGGTCAGCTGAAGCTTTCTTT. Its protein product is CASCGTGSAEAFF.

V gene TRBV28 combines with J gene TRBJ1-2; a possible D gene is TRBD1 (6 bases). V gave up 3 bases and J gave up 4 bases, with 18 bases separating them. The V gene's germline CDR1 is MDHEN and CDR2 SYDVKM. The CDR3 totals 16 residues. CDR3 nucleotides: TGTGCCAGCAGTTTTGAATTTGGACAGTTGGGCTATGGCTACACCTTC. Its protein product is CASSFEFGQLGYGYTF.

This clone is a singleton in its sample. The V gene is TRBV10-3, the J gene TRBJ1-5; 7 bases fit TRBD1. The CDR3 is made up of 13 amino acids. The germline gives CDR1 ENHRY, CDR2 SYGVKD. Trimming cost V 7 bases and J 5 bases; bases outside gene matches: 5. The CDR3 spells CAITDREDQPQHF. CDR3 nucleotides: TGTGCCATCACCGACAGGGAAGATCAGCCCCAGCATTTT.

The chain is built from TRBV15 and TRBJ1-1; D is ambiguous. CDR1 and CDR2 from the germline V gene are LNHNV and YYDKDF (reference sequence). CDR3 size: 14 residues. The V end was cut by 3 bases, the J end by 8 bases, with 16 bases between. CDR3 amino acids: CATSREAPAPEAFF. For the CDR3, the DNA is TGTGCCACCAGCAGGGAGGCCCCAGCCCCCGAAGCTTTCTTT.

This chain connects TRBV29-1 to TRBJ2-5; D perhaps matches TRBD1 (6 bases). The CDR3 totals 13 residues. The V end was cut by 5 bases, the J end by 2 bases, with 12 bases between. CDR1 and CDR2 from the germline V gene are SQVTM and ANQGSEA. In nucleotides, the CDR3 is TGCAGCGTTTCAAAGGGGGATCAAGAGACCCAGTACTTC. Residues: CSVSKGDQETQYF. Together with reference TRBV29-1 and TRBJ2-5, the CDR3 gives the full variable domain: SAVISQKPSRDICQRGTSLTIQCQVDSQVTMMFWYRQQPGQSLTLIATANQGSEATYESGFVIDKFPISRPNLTFSTLTVSNMSPEDSSIYLCSVSKGDQETQYFGPGTRLLVL.

The J gene is TRBJ2-7, the V gene TRBV28, with 7 bases that match TRBD2. V trimming: 5 bases; J trimming: 7 bases; junction bases outside the gene matches: 8. There are 13 residues in the CDR3. Germline V gene data show CDR1 as MDHEN and CDR2 as SYDVKM. The CDR3 nucleotides read TGTGCCAGCAGTGACACTAGCGTACGGGAGCAGTACTTC. Translation gives CASSDTSVREQYF.

This sequence joins TRBV5-1 and TRBJ2-2, with TRBD1 identical over 7 bases. This CDR3 contains 13 residues. V dropped 6 bases and J dropped 4; count of bases not matched to a gene: 3. Germline loops: CDR1 SGHRS, CDR2 YFSETQ. The CDR3 DNA reads as TGCGCCAGCAAGACAGGGTCCACCGGGGAGCTGTTTTTT. It is translated as CASKTGSTGELFF.

The chain employs TRBV4-2 and TRBJ2-7, with 10 bases fitting TRBD2. The CDR3 is 18 amino acids. J was trimmed by 5 bases and V by 0 bases; bases with no gene match: 13. Germline V gene lookup returns CDR1 LGHNA and CDR2 YNFKEQ. CDR3 protein: CASSQEIGSSGRFHEQYF. CDR3 DNA sequence: TGTGCCAGCAGCCAAGAAATTGGATCTAGCGGGAGATTCCACGAGCAGTACTTC.

This clone was observed once. The CDR3 is CASSEYEGAYGYTF. The CDR3 nucleotides are TGTGCCAGCAGTGAATACGAGGGGGCCTATGGCTACACCTTC. This rearrangement joins TRBV25-1 to TRBJ1-2; 7 nucleotides agree with TRBD1. The V gene's germline CDR1 is MGHDK and CDR2 SYGVNS. The J segment lost 4 bases and the V segment lost 0 bases, leaving 2 bases of the junction unmatched. CDR3 length: 14 residues.

The genes are TRBV7-3 and TRBJ2-5; TRBD2 matches at 13 bases. The J segment lost 5 bases and the V segment lost 2 bases, leaving 5 bases of the junction unmatched. Germline V lookup: CDR1 SGHTA, CDR2 FQGTGA. This CDR3 has 16 amino acids. The CDR3 coding sequence is TGTGCCAGCAGCTTACCCGGGACTAGCGGGATCGAGACCCAGTACTTC. It specifies CASSLPGTSGIETQYF.

On this clone: Other nucleotide sequences from this sample produce the same CDR3. The chain recombines TRBV28 with TRBJ2-3, with 8 bases lining up with TRBD2. This CDR3 comprises 16 residues. Germline V CDR1 and CDR2: MDHEN, SYDVKM. Trimming cost V 6 bases and J 0 bases; bases outside gene matches: 8. The chain's CDR3 is CASSPYTSGSTDTQYF. The CDR3 nucleotides are TGTGCCAGCAGCCCGTATACTAGCGGAAGCACAGATACGCAGTATTTT.

A single count supports this clone. The chain uses TRBV4-2 and TRBJ2-7; 7 nucleotides line up with TRBD2. Germline V gives CDR1 LGHNA, CDR2 YNFKEQ. The V and J ends lost 1 base and 4 bases, in that order; junction bases with no gene match: 7. The CDR3 has 15 amino acids. The CDR3 reads CASSQGSTSFYEQYF. CDR3 coding DNA: TGTGCCAGCAGCCAAGGGTCGACTAGCTTTTACGAGCAGTACTTC.

V and J are TRBV5-1 and TRBJ2-1; no clear D. Germline V gene sequence: CDR1 SGHRS, CDR2 YFSETQ. With 0 bases removed from V and 9 bases from J, the gap between germline ends came to 13 bases. This CDR3 region has 14 residues. The CDR3 reads CASSLVLGGGEQFF. The CDR3 DNA is TGCGCCAGCAGCTTGGTATTAGGTGGTGGTGAGCAGTTCTTC.